This T cell receptor beta chain was captured in a study of OX40 agonist ivuxolimab in advanced cancers. Study overall: Patients in dose escalation had liver, melanoma, kidney or head and neck cancers. Prior anti-PD-1, anti-PD-L1 or anti-CTLA-4 therapy did not bar entry, and roughly 40% had some.

Libraries were prepared by immunoSEQ multiplex PCR; TCRdb keeps only in-frame clonotypes and omits some of them. The repertoire holds 7,500 to 9,500 clones, approximately 84% seen once, with just under 30% in the top ten. Germline lookup yields CDR1 SEHNR and CDR2 FQNEAQ (reference sequence). The trim removed 5 bases at V and 9 bases at J, leaving 14 bases unmatched. The CDR3 has 17 residues. This clone was observed a few times. As yet, its antigen is unknown. Study findings and constraints: Both blood CD4+ and CD8+ T cells showed clonal growth by week 6 at 0.1 to 3.0 mg/kg. Relative to CD4+ cells, CD8+ T cells on average had more expanded clones.

V usage is TRBV7-9 and J usage is TRBJ1-6; 9 bases line up with TRBD1. The TCR sequence derives from an adult with an advanced solid tumor such as melanoma, head and neck, liver or kidney cancer. Material: CD4+ or CD8+ T cells sorted from blood, obtained in a trial of the OX40 agonist ivuxolimab. The CDR3 bases are TGTGCCAGCAGCCTATGGGTTGGGACAGGGAGTTTTTCACCCCTCCACTTT. Translating it yields CASSLWVGTGSFSPLHF. Variable domain in full (rest from reference TRBV7-9 and TRBJ1-6): DTGVSQNPRHKITKRGQNVTFRCDPISEHNRLYWYRQTLGQGPEFLTYFQNEAQLEKSRLLSDRFSAERPKGSFSTLEIQRTEQGDSAMYLCASSLWVGTGSFSPLHFGNGTRLTVT.